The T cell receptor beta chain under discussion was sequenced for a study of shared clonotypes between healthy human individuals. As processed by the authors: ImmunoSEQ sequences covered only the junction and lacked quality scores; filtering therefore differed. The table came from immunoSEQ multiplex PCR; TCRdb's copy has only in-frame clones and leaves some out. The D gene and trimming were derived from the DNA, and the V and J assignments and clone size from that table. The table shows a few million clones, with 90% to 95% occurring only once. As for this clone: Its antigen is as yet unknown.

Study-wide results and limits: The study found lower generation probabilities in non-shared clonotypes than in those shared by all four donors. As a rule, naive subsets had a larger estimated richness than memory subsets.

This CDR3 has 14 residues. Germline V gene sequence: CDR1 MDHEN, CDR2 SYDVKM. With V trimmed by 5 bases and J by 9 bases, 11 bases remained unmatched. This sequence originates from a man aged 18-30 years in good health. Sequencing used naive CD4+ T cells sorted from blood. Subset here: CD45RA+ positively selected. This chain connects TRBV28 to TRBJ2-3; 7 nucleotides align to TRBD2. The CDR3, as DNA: TGTGCCAGCAGTGGAACCGGGACTAAAAAGACGCAGTATTTT. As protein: CASSGTGTKKTQYF.